This T cell receptor beta chain was sequenced in a study of blood T cell repertoires in COVID-19. As for the study in general: The analysed material was cDNA or gDNA that came from T cells, B-cell-depleted T cells, or PBMCs.

TCRdb's copy holds only in-frame clones and misses some; the assay was immunoSEQ multiplex PCR. The repertoire consists of tens of thousands of clones, with roughly 78% occurring once and the leading ten covering less than 20%. The CDR3 runs to 13 residues. The V gene lost 2 bases and the J gene lost 4 bases, with 7 bases spanning the gap. Per germline, CDR1 SGHDT and CDR2 YYEEEE. The receptor comes from a woman aged 80 or over with acute or convalescent COVID-19. This chain links TRBV5-6 with TRBJ2-1; D perhaps matches TRBD1 (6 bases). Sequenced: peripheral blood. The CDR3 nucleotides read TGTGCCAGCAGCTTACAGGGTTACAATGAGCAGTTCTTC. It codes for CASSLQGYNEQFF.